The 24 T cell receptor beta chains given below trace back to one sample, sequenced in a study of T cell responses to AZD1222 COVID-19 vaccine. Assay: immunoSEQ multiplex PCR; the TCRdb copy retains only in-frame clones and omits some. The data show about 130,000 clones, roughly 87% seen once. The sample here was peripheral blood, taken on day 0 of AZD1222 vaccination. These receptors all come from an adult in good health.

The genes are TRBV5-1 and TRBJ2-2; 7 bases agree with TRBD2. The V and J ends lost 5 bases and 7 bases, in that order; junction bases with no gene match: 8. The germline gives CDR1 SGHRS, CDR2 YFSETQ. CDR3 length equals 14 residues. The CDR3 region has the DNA TGCGCCAGCAGAAGCGGGACCTCCCTCGGGGAGCTGTTTTTT. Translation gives CASRSGTSLGELFF.

The CDR3 DNA reads as TGTGCCAGCAGTACACCGGGACACCTCTCCTACGAGCAGTACTTC. This translates into CASSTPGHLSYEQYF. This chain uses TRBV6-2 or TRBV6-3 with TRBJ2-7, with D possibly being TRBD1 (6 bases). The germline CDR1 and CDR2 sequences are MNHEY and SVGEGT. V dropped 5 bases and J dropped 0 bases, with 14 bases sitting between them. The CDR3 length is 15 residues.

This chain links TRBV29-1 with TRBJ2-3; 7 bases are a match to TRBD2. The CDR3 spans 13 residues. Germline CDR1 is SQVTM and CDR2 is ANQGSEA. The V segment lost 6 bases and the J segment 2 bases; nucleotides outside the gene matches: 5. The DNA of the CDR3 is TGCAGCGTACGGGGGGTAACCACAGATACGCAGTATTTT. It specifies CSVRGVTTDTQYF.

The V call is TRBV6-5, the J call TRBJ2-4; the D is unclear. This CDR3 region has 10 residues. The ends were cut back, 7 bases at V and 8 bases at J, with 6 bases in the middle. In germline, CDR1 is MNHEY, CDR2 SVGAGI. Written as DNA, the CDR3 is TGTGCCAGCAATTGGGACATTCAGTACTTC. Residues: CASNWDIQYF.

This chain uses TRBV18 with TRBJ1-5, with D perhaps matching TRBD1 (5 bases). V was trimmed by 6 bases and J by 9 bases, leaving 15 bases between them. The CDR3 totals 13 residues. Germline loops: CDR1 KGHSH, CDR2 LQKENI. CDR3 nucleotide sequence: TGTGCCAGCTCGACCGGGCCCCAGGGGCCCCAGCATTTT. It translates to CASSTGPQGPQHF.

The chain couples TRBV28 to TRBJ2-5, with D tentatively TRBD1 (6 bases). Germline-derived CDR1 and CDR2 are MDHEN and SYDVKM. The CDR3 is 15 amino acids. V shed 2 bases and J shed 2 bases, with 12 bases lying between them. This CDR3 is CASSLVLGQQETQYF. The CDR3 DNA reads TGTGCCAGCAGTTTAGTGCTAGGACAGCAAGAGACCCAGTACTTC.

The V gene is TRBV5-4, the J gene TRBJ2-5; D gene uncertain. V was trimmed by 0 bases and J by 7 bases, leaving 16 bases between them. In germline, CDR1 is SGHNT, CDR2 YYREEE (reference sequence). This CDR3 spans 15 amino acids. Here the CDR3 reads CASSLVDEYGVTQYF. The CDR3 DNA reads TGTGCCAGCAGCTTGGTTGACGAGTATGGTGTGACCCAGTACTTC.

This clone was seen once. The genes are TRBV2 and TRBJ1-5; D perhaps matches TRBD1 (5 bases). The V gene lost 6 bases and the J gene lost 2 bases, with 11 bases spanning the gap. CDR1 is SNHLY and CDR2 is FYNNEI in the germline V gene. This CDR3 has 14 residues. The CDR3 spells CASRGEVGNQPQHF. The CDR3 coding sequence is TGTGCCAGCAGAGGGGAGGTGGGCAATCAGCCCCAGCATTTT.

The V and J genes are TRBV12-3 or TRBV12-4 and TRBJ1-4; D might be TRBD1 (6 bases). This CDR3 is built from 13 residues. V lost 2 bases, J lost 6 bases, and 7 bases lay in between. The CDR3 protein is CASSLTGYEKLFF. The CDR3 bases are TGTGCCAGCAGTTTAACAGGGTATGAAAAACTGTTTTTT.

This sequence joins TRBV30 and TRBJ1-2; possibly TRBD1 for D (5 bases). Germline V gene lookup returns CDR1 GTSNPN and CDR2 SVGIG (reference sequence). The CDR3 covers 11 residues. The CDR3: CTIGGNYGYTF. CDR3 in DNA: TGTACCATCGGGGGAAACTATGGCTACACCTTC.

In DNA form, the CDR3 reads TGTGCCACCAGTGACCGGACTAGCGGGGGCTACCAAGAGACCCAGTACTTC. This codes for CATSDRTSGGYQETQYF. The V gene is TRBV24-1, the J gene TRBJ2-5, with 13 bases lining up with TRBD2. The CDR3 length is 17 residues. V lost 4 bases, J lost 0 bases, and 4 bases stayed unmatched. From germline, CDR1 is KGHDR and CDR2 SFDVKD.

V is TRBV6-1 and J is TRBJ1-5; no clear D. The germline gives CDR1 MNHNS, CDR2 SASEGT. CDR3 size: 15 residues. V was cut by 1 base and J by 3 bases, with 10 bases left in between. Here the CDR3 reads CASSEGGQDNQPQHF. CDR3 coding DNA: TGTGCCAGCAGTGAAGGCGGGCAGGACAATCAGCCCCAGCATTTT.

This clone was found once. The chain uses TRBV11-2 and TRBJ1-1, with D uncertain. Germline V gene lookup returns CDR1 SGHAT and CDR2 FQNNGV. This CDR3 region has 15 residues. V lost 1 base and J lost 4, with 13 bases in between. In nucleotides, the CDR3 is TGTGCCAGCAGCTTAGGAGGTTTCCGGATCACTGAAGCTTTCTTT. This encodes CASSLGGFRITEAFF.

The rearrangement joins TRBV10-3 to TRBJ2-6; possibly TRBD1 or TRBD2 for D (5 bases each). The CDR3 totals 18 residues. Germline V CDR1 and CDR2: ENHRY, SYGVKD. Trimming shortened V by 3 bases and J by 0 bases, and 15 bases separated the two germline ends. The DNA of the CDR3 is TGTGCCATCAGTGATTGGGGGACGGCGAGCTCTGGGGCCAACGTCCTGACTTTC. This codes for CAISDWGTASSGANVLTF.

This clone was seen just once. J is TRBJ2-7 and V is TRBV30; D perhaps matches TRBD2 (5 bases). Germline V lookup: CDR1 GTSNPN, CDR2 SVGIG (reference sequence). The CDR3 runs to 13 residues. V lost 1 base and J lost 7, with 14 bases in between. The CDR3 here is CAWSEGPPGEQYF. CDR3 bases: TGTGCCTGGAGTGAGGGCCCACCGGGGGAGCAGTACTTC.

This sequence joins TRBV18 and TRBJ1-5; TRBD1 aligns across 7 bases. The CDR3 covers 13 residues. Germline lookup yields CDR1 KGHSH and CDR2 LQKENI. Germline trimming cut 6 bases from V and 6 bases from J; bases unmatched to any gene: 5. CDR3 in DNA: TGTGCCAGCTCGCCGACAGGGACTCAGCCCCAGCATTTT. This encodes CASSPTGTQPQHF.

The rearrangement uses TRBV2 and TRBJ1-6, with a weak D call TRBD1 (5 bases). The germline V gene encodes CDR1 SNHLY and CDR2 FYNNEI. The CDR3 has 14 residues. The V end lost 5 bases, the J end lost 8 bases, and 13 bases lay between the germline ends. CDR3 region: CASSFQGDDSPLHF. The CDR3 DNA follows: TGTGCCAGCAGTTTCCAGGGAGATGATTCACCCCTCCACTTT.

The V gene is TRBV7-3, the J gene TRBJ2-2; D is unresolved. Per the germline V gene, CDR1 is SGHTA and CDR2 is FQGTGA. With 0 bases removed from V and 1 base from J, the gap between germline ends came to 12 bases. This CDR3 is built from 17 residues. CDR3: CASSLTFQVENTGELFF. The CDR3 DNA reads TGTGCCAGCAGCTTAACGTTTCAGGTCGAGAACACCGGGGAGCTGTTTTTT. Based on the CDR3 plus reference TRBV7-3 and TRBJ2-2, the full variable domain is GAGVSQTPSNKVTEKGKYVELRCDPISGHTALYWYRQSLGQGPEFLIYFQGTGAADDSGLPNDRFFAVRPEGSVSTLKIQRTERGDSAVYLCASSLTFQVENTGELFFGEGSRLTVL.

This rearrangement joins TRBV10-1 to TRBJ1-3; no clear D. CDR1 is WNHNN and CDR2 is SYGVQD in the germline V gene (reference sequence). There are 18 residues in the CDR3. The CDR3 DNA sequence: TGCGCGAACCAAAAGAGGGAACCCCCTATTCACTCTGGAAACACCATATATTTT. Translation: CANQKREPPIHSGNTIYF.

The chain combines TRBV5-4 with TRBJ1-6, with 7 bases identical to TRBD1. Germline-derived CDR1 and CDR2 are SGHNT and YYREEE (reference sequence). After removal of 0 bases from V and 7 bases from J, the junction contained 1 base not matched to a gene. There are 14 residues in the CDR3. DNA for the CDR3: TGTGCCAGCAGCTTGGGACAGGGAAATTCACCCCTCCACTTT. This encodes CASSLGQGNSPLHF.

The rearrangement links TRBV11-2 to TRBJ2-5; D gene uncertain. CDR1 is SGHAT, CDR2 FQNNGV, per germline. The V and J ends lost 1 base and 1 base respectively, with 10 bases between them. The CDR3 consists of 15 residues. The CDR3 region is CASSLGSVGQETQYF. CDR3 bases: TGTGCCAGCAGCTTAGGGAGCGTGGGCCAAGAGACCCAGTACTTC. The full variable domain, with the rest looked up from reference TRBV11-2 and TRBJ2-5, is EAGVAQSPRYKIIEKRQSVAFWCNPISGHATLYWYQQILGQGPKLLIQFQNNGVVDDSQLPKDRFSAERLKGVDSTLKIQPAKLEDSAVYLCASSLGSVGQETQYFGPGTRLLVL.

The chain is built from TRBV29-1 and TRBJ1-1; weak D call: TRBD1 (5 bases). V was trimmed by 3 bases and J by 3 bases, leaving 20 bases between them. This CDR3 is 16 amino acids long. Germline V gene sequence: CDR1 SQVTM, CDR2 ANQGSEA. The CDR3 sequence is CSVDGRGAPGYTEAFF. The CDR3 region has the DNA TGCAGCGTTGATGGGAGGGGAGCGCCGGGCTACACTGAAGCTTTCTTT.

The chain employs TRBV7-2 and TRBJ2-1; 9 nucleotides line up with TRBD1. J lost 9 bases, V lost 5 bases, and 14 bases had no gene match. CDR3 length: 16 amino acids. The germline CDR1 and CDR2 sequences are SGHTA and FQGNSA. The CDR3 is CASSNSQGATLLEQFF. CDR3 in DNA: TGTGCCAGCAGCAACTCACAGGGGGCTACGTTGCTTGAGCAGTTCTTC.

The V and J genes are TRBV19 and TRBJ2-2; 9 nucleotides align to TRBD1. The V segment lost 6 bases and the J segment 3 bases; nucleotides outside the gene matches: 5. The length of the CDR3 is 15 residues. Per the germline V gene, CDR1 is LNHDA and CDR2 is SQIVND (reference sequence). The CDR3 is CASRTGGRDTGELFF. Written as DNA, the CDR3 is TGTGCCAGTAGGACAGGGGGACGCGACACCGGGGAGCTGTTTTTT.